This T cell receptor beta chain came from a study of T-cell reconstitution after alpha-beta-depleted transplantation in children. The sample holds a few counts of this clonotype. This CDR3 has 15 amino acids. Preparation of the TCRbeta library used unique molecular identifiers. TCRdb re-derived calls from the PCR reads in MiXCR, one entry per CDR3 protein. Altogether hundreds of thousands of distinct CDR3 sequences are present, around a third being singletons, with the ten largest covering 2.4%. The clonotype was recovered from a human donor who donated a stem cell graft to a child with aplastic anemia. The specimen was PBMCs from the stem cell graft donor, collected from the stem cell graft. The chain uses TRBV21-1 and TRBJ2-3; the DNA was not compared with TRBD2, the D call given in the table. TRBV21-1 is shown as a pseudogene. The CDR3 spells CASSNRERSTDTQYF. The CDR3 nucleotides are TGTGCCAGCAGCAATCGTGAGCGGAGCACAGATACGCAGTATTTT.